The clone carrying this T cell receptor (beta chain) was detected ten times or more. This CDR3 comprises 14 residues. Trimming took 1 base from V and 0 from J, leaving 4 bases between them. This sample is drawn from a study of T cell repertoires in cytomegalovirus infection. TCRdb used MiXCR to reprocess the reads, holding one entry per CDR3 protein. There are about 450,000 distinct CDR3 sequences in the sample; 25% to 40% occur only once, and approximately 15% lies in the top ten. The receptor's source is a human donor in good health (CMV status not recorded). Some clones in this sample may be carry-over from other donors' samples. V and J are TRBV12-3 or TRBV12-4 and TRBJ1-5, with D hard to call. The sample taken for sequencing was PBMCs. CDR3 loop: CASSLDYSNQPQHF. The CDR3 coding sequence is TGTGCCAGCAGTTTAGATTATAGCAATCAGCCCCAGCATTTT.